Listed below are T cell receptor beta chains from one sample, sequenced in a study of CD8 T cells in Susac syndrome. TCRdb reprocessed the immunoSEQ multiplex PCR reads via MiXCR and lists one record per CDR3 protein. The sample contains 150,000 or so distinct CDR3 sequences, around 94% of which appear only once. The sequencing input was CD4+ T cells from PBMCs. The receptors were sampled from a human donor in good health. Both conserved end residues are part of each CDR3.

TRBJ1-1,TRBV6-5,CATFPDGLNTEAFF
TRBJ2-3,TRBV7-3,CASGLSTDTQYF
TRBJ1-6,TRBV20-1,CSARAPRQGLDSPLHF
TRBJ2-1,TRBV19,CASSGYTEQFF
TRBJ1-4,TRBV29-1,CSVEAVDEKLFF
TRBJ2-7,TRBV12-3/TRBV12-4,CASSSRAGGPGEQYF
TRBJ2-3,TRBV4-2,CASSQPAGDTQYF
TRBJ1-5,TRBV28,CASSLGGLSNQPQHF
TRBJ2-1,TRBV9,CASSTAGGPYNEQFF
TRBJ2-1,TRBV6-6,CASSSKDEQFF
TRBJ2-5,TRBV7-9,CASSLGGGLVETQYF
TRBJ1-2,TRBV9,CASSPTGQGAQGGYTF
TRBJ1-1,TRBV18,CASSPRPPEGGNTEAFF
TRBJ2-7,TRBV7-9,CASSLGDVEQYF
TRBJ2-7,TRBV12-3/TRBV12-4,CASSLQYHEQYF
TRBJ2-3,TRBV15,CATSSEADTQYF
TRBJ2-7,TRBV20-1,CSARGLQGGEQYF
TRBJ1-5,TRBV20-1,CSARVQGDQPQHF
TRBJ2-7,TRBV4-3,CASSQVLGRSSYEQYF
TRBJ1-6,TRBV15,CATSWTTNSPLHF
TRBJ2-5,TRBV4-3,CASSQSRPETQYF
TRBJ2-7,TRBV28,CASSLPTSLSYEQYF
TRBJ1-2,TRBV13,CASSQRDRGYGYTF
TRBJ2-1,TRBV6-2/TRBV6-3,CASNTGLGVEQFF
TRBJ1-2,TRBV5-1,CASSLVRPERYTF
TRBJ2-3,TRBV20-1,CSASVSSTDTQYF
TRBJ1-2,TRBV18,CASSSKTGRNGYTF
TRBJ1-5,TRBV3-1,CASSAGTGEDQPQHF
TRBJ1-5,TRBV7-2,CASSVGNSDNQPQHF
TRBJ1-6,TRBV3-1,CASSQGRDSPLHF
TRBJ2-3,TRBV12-3/TRBV12-4,CASSLLATDTQYF
TRBJ2-5,TRBV5-1,CASSPGTEYQETQYF
TRBJ2-2,TRBV28,CASSLGGQGTGELFF
TRBJ1-1,TRBV28,CASSITGVNTEAFF
TRBJ2-7,TRBV20-1,CSASDHSYEQYF
TRBJ1-3,TRBV20-1,CSAPDRGGNTIYF
TRBJ1-1,TRBV18,CASSPQGPHTEAFF
TRBJ1-1,TRBV20-1,CSARGPSWNTEAFF
TRBJ1-6,TRBV27,CASSRQAFNSPLHF
TRBJ2-1,TRBV29-1,CSVEDLRGGPSEQFF
TRBJ1-1,TRBV3-1,CASSRNLNTEAFF
TRBJ1-6,TRBV4-3,CASSQEGLGNSPLHF
TRBJ1-1,TRBV4-3,CASSHGQNTEAFF
TRBJ1-2,TRBV29-1,CSSDKGSGYTF
TRBJ1-5,TRBV12-3/TRBV12-4,CASKSGQGQPQHF
TRBJ2-1,TRBV19,CASSMRQGPHEQFF
TRBJ1-1,TRBV9,CASSARQGGEAEAFF
TRBJ2-1,TRBV5-4,CASSLERDNEQFF
TRBJ2-7,TRBV5-6,CASSLDRPYEQYF
TRBJ2-2,TRBV7-8,CASSLGVRARAGELFF
TRBJ1-5,TRBV30,CAWNAGSNQPQHF
TRBJ2-1,TRBV15,CATSVFRVGSNEQFF
TRBJ2-5,TRBV27,CASSLQGRQETQYF
TRBJ2-3,TRBV29-1,CSVQSSTDTQYF